The 21 T cell receptor beta chains listed next were all sequenced from one sample in a study of shared T cell receptors in the human thymus. Using immunoSEQ multiplex PCR, the repertoire was profiled, and TCRdb retains in-frame clones only, with some absent. Among roughly 710,000 clones listed, approximately 83% were seen once. The sample also formed part of further work on human thymus T cells.

Sequenced input: thymocytes. These TCRs come from a girl under two years old with a congenital heart defect.

V gene TRBV27 combines with J gene TRBJ2-5, with 10 bases aligning to TRBD1. The germline V gene encodes CDR1 MNHEY and CDR2 SMNVEV (reference sequence). This CDR3 spans 16 amino acids. V dropped 2 bases and J dropped 2; count of bases not matched to a gene: 5. CDR3 bases: TGTGCCAGCAGTTTAAACGGGACAGGGGAGCAAGAGACCCAGTACTTC. It translates to CASSLNGTGEQETQYF.

The rearrangement uses TRBV5-1 and TRBJ2-7; 11 nucleotides align to TRBD1. The V segment lost 5 bases and the J segment 4 bases; nucleotides outside the gene matches: 8. CDR3 size: 15 residues. CDR1 is SGHRS and CDR2 is YFSETQ in the germline V gene. The CDR3 spells CASRREGQGVYEQYF. CDR3 sequence (DNA): TGCGCCAGCAGAAGGGAGGGACAGGGGGTTTACGAGCAGTACTTC.

The V and J genes are TRBV18 and TRBJ1-2, with 7 bases identical to TRBD1. The CDR3 totals 24 residues. V lost 6 bases, J lost 0 bases, and 34 bases stayed unmatched. Germline V CDR1 and CDR2: KGHSH, LQKENI. DNA for the CDR3: TGTGCCAGCTCCCCGAGACAGGGTAACTATGGCTACAATATTTCGCACCCTCCTAACTATGGCTACACCTTC. It yields the protein CASSPRQGNYGYNISHPPNYGYTF.

This rearrangement joins TRBV10-3 to TRBJ1-2, with 8 bases that match TRBD1. Germline V gives CDR1 ENHRY, CDR2 SYGVKD. The CDR3 runs 15 residues. Trimming removed 4 bases from V and 4 bases from J; junction bases left unmatched: 8. CDR3 loop: CAISGQTGATYGYTF. The DNA for the CDR3 is TGTGCCATCAGTGGCCAGACAGGGGCTACCTATGGCTACACCTTC.

The chain combines TRBV27 with TRBJ1-5; D is uncertain. CDR3 length: 14 amino acids. Looked up from germline, CDR1 is MNHEY and CDR2 is SMNVEV (reference sequence). V was cut by 3 bases and J by 2 bases, with 8 bases left in between. The CDR3 bases are TGTGCCAGCAGTTTGTCGGTAGGCAATCAGCCCCAGCATTTT. It yields the protein CASSLSVGNQPQHF.

V usage is TRBV5-1 and J usage is TRBJ2-7, with D unresolved. Trimming removed 1 base at V and 3 bases at J, with 11 bases between. This CDR3 is built from 14 residues. Germline V CDR1 and CDR2: SGHRS, YFSETQ. The CDR3 DNA reads TGCGCCAGCAGCTTGTCTCCTATTGACTACGAGCAGTACTTC. Its translation: CASSLSPIDYEQYF.

The CDR3 here is CASSPGTVPSNYGYTF. The CDR3 DNA reads as TGTGCCAGCAGCCCCGGGACAGTCCCCTCTAACTATGGCTACACCTTC. V gene TRBV7-6 combines with J gene TRBJ1-2, with 7 bases that match TRBD1. V shed 5 bases and J 0 bases; nucleotides not matched to a gene: 9. Germline V lookup: CDR1 SGHVS, CDR2 FNYEAQ. The CDR3 consists of 16 residues.

The chain is built from TRBV6-1 and TRBJ2-3, with 9 bases identical to TRBD2. V was clipped by 9 bases and J by 0 bases; unmatched bases: 7. This CDR3 is 15 amino acids long. Germline loops: CDR1 MNHNS, CDR2 SASEGT. CDR3 nucleotide sequence: TGTGCCAGTAAACTGCGGGGGGGCAGCACAGATACGCAGTATTTT. Protein: CASKLRGGSTDTQYF.

The chain combines TRBV5-1 with TRBJ1-3, with TRBD1 matching over 10 bases. Germline V CDR1 and CDR2: SGHRS, YFSETQ. The V and J ends lost 0 bases and 0 bases, in that order; junction bases with no gene match: 0. The CDR3 has 16 residues. CDR3 sequence reads: CASSLGTGGSGNTIYF. The CDR3 DNA reads TGCGCCAGCAGCTTGGGGACAGGGGGCTCTGGAAACACCATATATTTT.

The chain couples TRBV19 to TRBJ1-5; no definite D call. Trimming stripped 1 base from V and 4 bases from J, with 5 bases between. CDR3 size: 13 residues. Germline CDR1 and CDR2: LNHDA and SQIVND (reference sequence). The CDR3 loop is CASSIAPNQPQHF. In DNA, the CDR3 is TGTGCCAGTAGTATAGCCCCAAATCAGCCCCAGCATTTT.

The count of this clone is one. This chain links TRBV5-1 with TRBJ2-1; TRBD2 matches 8 bases. This CDR3 comprises 20 residues. Germline lookup yields CDR1 SGHRS and CDR2 YFSETQ. V trimming: 0 bases; J trimming: 4 bases; junction bases outside the gene matches: 18. CDR3 DNA: TGCGCCAGCAGCTTGGAGGCGGGGGGCCAATTCACAGCTGTATACAATGAGCAGTTCTTC. Translated: CASSLEAGGQFTAVYNEQFF.

The V gene is TRBV6-5, the J gene TRBJ1-2; 8 bases fit TRBD1. This CDR3 comprises 12 residues. CDR1 MNHEY and CDR2 SVGAGI come from the germline V gene. Trimming at V came to 7 bases and at J to 7 bases, leaving 5 bases not matched to a gene. The CDR3: CASIDRGRGYTF. The DNA of the CDR3 is TGTGCCAGCATCGACAGGGGTCGTGGCTACACCTTC.

The rearrangement joins TRBV4-1 to TRBJ1-6, with D perhaps TRBD1 (6 bases). This CDR3 contains 13 residues. Trimming left V 4 bases short and J 5 bases short, with 6 bases between. Germline CDR1 reads MGHRA; CDR2 reads YSYEKL. The CDR3 DNA follows: TGCGCCAGCAGCCGGACAGATAATTCACCCCTCCACTTT. Its translation is CASSRTDNSPLHF.

The chain carries TRBV27 and TRBJ1-5; TRBD1 matches 7 bases. This CDR3 is 15 amino acids long. The V gene's germline CDR1 is MNHEY and CDR2 SMNVEV (reference sequence). Trimming cost V 5 bases and J 6 bases; bases outside gene matches: 10. CDR3 residues: CASSPRQGNSQPQHF. Here the CDR3 DNA reads TGTGCCAGCAGTCCTCGACAGGGAAATAGTCAGCCCCAGCATTTT.

This rearrangement joins TRBV27 to TRBJ2-2; 10 bases are shared with TRBD2. Trimming took 2 bases from V and 4 from J; bases not matched to a gene: 7. The CDR3 sequence is 17 residues long. The germline CDR1 and CDR2 sequences are MNHEY and SMNVEV (reference sequence). CDR3 coding DNA: TGTGCCAGCAGTTTAGGGCTAGCGGGGGTCGCCACCGGGGAGCTGTTTTTT. Its translation is CASSLGLAGVATGELFF.

The J gene is TRBJ1-1, the V gene TRBV14; 7 bases map to TRBD1. The ends lost 4 bases at V and 5 bases at J; junction bases unmatched: 7. Germline V gene data show CDR1 as SGHDN and CDR2 as FVKESK. This CDR3 has 14 residues. For the CDR3, the DNA is TGTGCCAGCAGCCTTAGACAGGGACTTACTGAAGCTTTCTTT. It codes for CASSLRQGLTEAFF.

The chain recombines TRBV14 with TRBJ2-1; TRBD1 matches 7 bases. V shed 4 bases and J 3 bases; nucleotides not matched to a gene: 9. The germline gives CDR1 SGHDN, CDR2 FVKESK. There are 16 residues in the CDR3. The CDR3 sequence is CASSRPGQRNYNEQFF. The CDR3 DNA reads as TGTGCCAGCAGCCGTCCGGGACAGAGAAACTACAATGAGCAGTTCTTC. The variable domain in full, with the rest retrieved from reference TRBV14 and TRBJ2-1, is EAGVTQFPSHSVIEKGQTVTLRCDPISGHDNLYWYRRVMGKEIKFLLHFVKESKQDESGMPNNRFLAERTGGTYSTLKVQPAELEDSGVYFCASSRPGQRNYNEQFFGPGTRLTVL.

As to this clone: Compared with germline, one end of the junction differs, possibly owing to a read error. V is TRBV11-2 and J is TRBJ2-7, with 8 positions matching TRBD1. Germline V gene sequence: CDR1 SGHAT, CDR2 FQNNGV. This CDR3 is 17 amino acids long. The DNA of the CDR3 is TGTGCCAGCGGCTTCAGGGACAGGAGGCAAAGCTCCTACGAGCAGTACTTC. Translated, it gives CASGFRDRRQSSYEQYF.

The rearrangement uses TRBV10-1 and TRBJ1-5; tentatively, D is TRBD1 (5 bases). The germline gives CDR1 WNHNN, CDR2 SYGVQD (reference sequence). V was pared by 3 bases and J by 5 bases, with 11 bases between. This CDR3 has 14 residues. DNA of the CDR3: TGCGCCAGCAGTGAAGCGGGGCGCGATCAGCCCCAGCATTTT. This translates into CASSEAGRDQPQHF.

Comments on this clone: Given the absence of the conserved phenylalanine or tryptophan at the CDR3 end, a read error is likely. Because the CDR3's place on the DNA is in doubt, the DNA is left out and the CDR3 is given as listed by TCRdb. This chain's CDR3 is CASSSQAGL. The rearrangement uses TRBV5-1 and TRBJ1-2. The CDR3 sequence runs 9 residues, both termini included. Germline CDR1 and CDR2: SGHRS and YFSETQ.

The CDR3 DNA reads TGTGCCAGCAGTTTGGAGGGGATGAGCTCCTACGAGCAGTACTTC. Translating it yields CASSLEGMSSYEQYF. The V call is TRBV28, the J call TRBJ2-7; D is perhaps TRBD2 (6 bases). Trimming took off 3 bases at V and 0 bases at J, with 12 bases between the two ends. The CDR3 covers 15 residues. In germline, CDR1 is MDHEN, CDR2 SYDVKM.